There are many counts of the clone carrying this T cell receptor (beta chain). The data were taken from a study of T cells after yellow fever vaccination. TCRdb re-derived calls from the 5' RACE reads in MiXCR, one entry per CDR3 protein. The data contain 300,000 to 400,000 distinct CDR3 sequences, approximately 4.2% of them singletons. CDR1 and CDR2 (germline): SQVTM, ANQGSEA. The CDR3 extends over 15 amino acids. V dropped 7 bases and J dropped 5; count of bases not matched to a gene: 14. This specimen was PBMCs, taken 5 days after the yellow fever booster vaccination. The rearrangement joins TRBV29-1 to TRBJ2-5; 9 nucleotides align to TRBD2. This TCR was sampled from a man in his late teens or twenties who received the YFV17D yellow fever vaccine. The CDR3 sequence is CSGGLASSRRETQYF. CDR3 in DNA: TGCAGCGGCGGACTAGCGAGCTCAAGGAGGGAGACCCAGTACTTC.